This is a list of T cell receptor beta chains from one sample in a study of OX40 agonist ivuxolimab in advanced cancers. The table came from immunoSEQ multiplex PCR; TCRdb's copy has only in-frame clones and leaves some out. The sample shows about 68,000 clones, more than 75% of them seen only once. The material sequenced was CD4+ or CD8+ T cells sorted from blood, taken in a trial of the OX40 agonist ivuxolimab. The receptors were sampled from an adult with an advanced solid tumor such as melanoma, head and neck, liver or kidney cancer. Both conserved end residues are part of each CDR3. The order of the fields is CDR3 protein, CDR3 DNA, V gene, clone size, D gene, J gene. The D gene is left open where the match is weak. Size is stated for part of the rows, as once, few or many counts, or as a class when the clone is expanded.

cdr3_aa: CASSQSGGRETQYF; cdr3_nt: TGCGCCAGCAGCCAATCCGGGGGTAGAGAGACCCAGTACTTC; v_call: TRBV4-3; clone_size: -; d_call: -; j_call: TRBJ2-5
cdr3_aa: CASSLWVGSYEQYF; cdr3_nt: TGTGCCAGCAGTCTTTGGGTTGGGAGCTACGAGCAGTACTTC; v_call: TRBV6-1; clone_size: -; d_call: -; j_call: TRBJ2-7
cdr3_aa: CASSLWLSGGSQETQYF; cdr3_nt: TGTGCCAGCAGCTTGTGGCTTAGCGGGGGGTCCCAAGAGACCCAGTACTTC; v_call: TRBV5-6; clone_size: -; d_call: TRBD2; j_call: TRBJ2-5
cdr3_aa: CASSPGRQGVTEAFF; cdr3_nt: TGTGCCAGCTCACCTGGGAGACAGGGTGTCACTGAAGCTTTCTTT; v_call: TRBV18; clone_size: once; d_call: TRBD1; j_call: TRBJ1-1
cdr3_aa: CASKRGRGSPTTDTQYF; cdr3_nt: TGTGCCAGTAAGAGGGGGCGGGGCTCCCCCACCACAGATACGCAGTATTTT; v_call: TRBV19; clone_size: -; d_call: -; j_call: TRBJ2-3
cdr3_aa: CAGDRRLTNEKLFF; cdr3_nt: TGCGCAGGCGACAGGCGATTAACTAATGAAAAACTGTTTTTT; v_call: TRBV5-1; clone_size: -; d_call: -; j_call: TRBJ1-4
cdr3_aa: CASSPGNTEAFF; cdr3_nt: TGTGCCAGCAGTCCGGGAAACACTGAAGCTTTCTTT; v_call: TRBV27; clone_size: once; d_call: -; j_call: TRBJ1-1
cdr3_aa: CASKRSGGMNTEAFF; cdr3_nt: TGTGCCAGCAAACGATCAGGGGGAATGAACACTGAAGCTTTCTTT; v_call: TRBV6-5; clone_size: -; d_call: TRBD1; j_call: TRBJ1-1
cdr3_aa: CASSQGPAYGYTF; cdr3_nt: TGCGCCAGCAGCCAAGGACCCGCCTATGGCTACACCTTC; v_call: TRBV5-1; clone_size: -; d_call: -; j_call: TRBJ1-2
cdr3_aa: CASSTGQGAAFF; cdr3_nt: TGTGCCAGCAGCACAGGGCAGGGGGCCGCTTTCTTT; v_call: TRBV7-9; clone_size: few; d_call: TRBD1; j_call: TRBJ1-1
cdr3_aa: CASSLSRGPAYEQYF; cdr3_nt: TGTGCCAGCAGTCTGTCCCGGGGACCTGCCTACGAGCAGTACTTC; v_call: TRBV27; clone_size: -; d_call: -; j_call: TRBJ2-7
cdr3_aa: CASSLAEARMSTDTQYF; cdr3_nt: TGTGCCAGCAGCTTAGCCGAGGCCCGTATGAGCACAGATACGCAGTATTTT; v_call: TRBV11-2; clone_size: -; d_call: -; j_call: TRBJ2-3
cdr3_aa: CASSPSGPYNEQFF; cdr3_nt: TGTGCCAGCAGCCCAAGCGGGCCCTACAATGAGCAGTTCTTC; v_call: TRBV14; clone_size: -; d_call: -; j_call: TRBJ2-1
cdr3_aa: CASSYGQGQQYF; cdr3_nt: TGTGCCAGCAGTTACGGACAGGGCCAGCAGTACTTC; v_call: TRBV6-5; clone_size: -; d_call: TRBD1; j_call: TRBJ2-7
cdr3_aa: CASRSLMGQANYGYTF; cdr3_nt: TGTGCCAGTAGGAGTTTGATGGGACAGGCGAACTATGGCTACACCTTC; v_call: TRBV19; clone_size: -; d_call: TRBD1; j_call: TRBJ1-2
cdr3_aa: CASTPSQWTAPPGEQYF; cdr3_nt: TGTGCCAGCACCCCTTCCCAATGGACAGCTCCTCCGGGGGAGCAGTACTTC; v_call: TRBV27; clone_size: few; d_call: -; j_call: TRBJ2-7
cdr3_aa: CASATGPSNEKLFF; cdr3_nt: TGTGCCAGCGCGACAGGGCCCTCTAATGAAAAACTGTTTTTT; v_call: TRBV2; clone_size: -; d_call: TRBD1; j_call: TRBJ1-4
cdr3_aa: CASSDWGGDTINYGYTF; cdr3_nt: TGTGCCAGCAGTGATTGGGGAGGGGACACCATCAACTATGGCTACACCTTC; v_call: TRBV25-1; clone_size: -; d_call: -; j_call: TRBJ1-2
cdr3_aa: CASSPYGQGGEKLFF; cdr3_nt: TGTGCCAGCTCACCATACGGACAGGGAGGAGAAAAACTGTTTTTT; v_call: TRBV18; clone_size: -; d_call: TRBD1; j_call: TRBJ1-4
cdr3_aa: CASSLLGARGNSPLHF; cdr3_nt: TGTGCCAGCAGCTTGCTTGGGGCCCGAGGGAATTCACCCCTCCACTTT; v_call: TRBV5-4; clone_size: few; d_call: -; j_call: TRBJ1-6
cdr3_aa: CASSGGPVYEQYF; cdr3_nt: TGTGCCAGCAGCGGGGGGCCCGTCTACGAGCAGTACTTC; v_call: TRBV9; clone_size: -; d_call: -; j_call: TRBJ2-7
cdr3_aa: CASSPPYGGGDTEAFF; cdr3_nt: TGTGCCAGCTCACCACCTTACGGGGGAGGGGACACTGAAGCTTTCTTT; v_call: TRBV18; clone_size: -; d_call: -; j_call: TRBJ1-1
cdr3_aa: CASSLGGFSDGYTF; cdr3_nt: TGTGCCAGCAGCTTAGGAGGGTTTTCGGATGGCTACACCTTC; v_call: TRBV7-9; clone_size: once; d_call: -; j_call: TRBJ1-2
cdr3_aa: CASSPLGTGGADTQYF; cdr3_nt: TGTGCCAGCAGTCCACTGGGGACAGGGGGCGCGGATACGCAGTATTTT; v_call: TRBV27; clone_size: few; d_call: TRBD1; j_call: TRBJ2-3
cdr3_aa: CSVGADGNQPQHF; cdr3_nt: TGCAGCGTTGGGGCGGACGGCAATCAGCCCCAGCATTTT; v_call: TRBV29-1; clone_size: -; d_call: -; j_call: TRBJ1-5
cdr3_aa: CASSAGDRETQYF; cdr3_nt: TGCGCCAGCAGTGCGGGGGATCGGGAGACCCAGTACTTC; v_call: TRBV10-1; clone_size: -; d_call: -; j_call: TRBJ2-5
cdr3_aa: CASSGRVWPYEQYF; cdr3_nt: TGTGCCAGCAGCGGCCGGGTTTGGCCCTACGAGCAGTACTTC; v_call: TRBV7-9; clone_size: -; d_call: -; j_call: TRBJ2-7